This T cell receptor beta chain was recovered during a study of blood T cell repertoires in COVID-19. Study as a whole: Whether acute or convalescent, the COVID-19 samples came from the United States, Italy and Spain. The analysed material was cDNA or gDNA that came from T cells, B-cell-depleted T cells, or PBMCs.

The sample holds a few counts of this clone. Under the authors' procedure: Researchers report that nucleated cell counts were estimated from reference gene primer amplification. Generated by immunoSEQ multiplex PCR, the TCRdb table keeps only in-frame clones and is missing some. D and trimming come from the DNA, and the V and J calls and clone size come from that table. The table has 90,000 to 120,000 clones, 75% to 90% seen once. CDR3 length: 12 residues. V was cut by 0 bases and J by 5 bases, with 5 bases left in between. Germline CDR1 and CDR2: SGHRS and YFSETQ. The sequence came from a woman aged 80 or over with acute or convalescent COVID-19. The chain is built from TRBV5-1 and TRBJ2-5; unclear D gene. The specimen sequenced was peripheral blood. The CDR3 region is CASSLAMETQYF. The CDR3 DNA reads as TGCGCCAGCAGCTTGGCCATGGAGACCCAGTACTTC.